The sample holds a few counts of the clone carrying this T cell receptor (beta chain). Mouse gene names apply. Read data end 1 residue before the CDR3 end; the end is taken from the germline J gene. The sample is drawn from a study of tissue T cells after allogeneic stem cell transplantation. Germline V lookup: CDR1 NNHNN, CDR2 SYGAGS (reference sequence). With 2 bases clipped from V and 0 bases from J, the junction kept 4 bases outside the gene matches. CDR3 size: 16 residues. Some clones are missing from TCRdb's copy, which holds only in-frame ones; the method was immunoSEQ multiplex PCR. The table has roughly 20,000 clones, roughly three quarters seen once.

This rearrangement joins TRBV13-2 to TRBJ2-1; 8 bases are shared with TRBD2. Sequencing input: blood. The sequence derives from a female BALB/c mouse in good health. These mice share the MHC haplotype H2-d. CDR3 residues: CASGDWGALNYAEQFF. The sequenced part of the CDR3 DNA is TGTGCCAGCGGTGACTGGGGGGCTCTTAACTATGCTGAGCAGTTC.